This TCR beta chain was obtained from a study of cytomegalovirus exposure and HLA in healthy donors. The length of the CDR3 is 14 residues. Trimming removed 3 bases at V and 7 bases at J, with 16 bases between. CDR1 KGHSH and CDR2 LQKENI come from the germline V gene. Generated by immunoSEQ multiplex PCR, the TCRdb table keeps only in-frame clones and is missing some. Among over 110,000 clones, around nine tenths were seen once, and the ten largest hold 8.5% to 9.5%. The TCR sequence derives from a man younger than 30 in good health and CMV-seropositive. The V and J genes are TRBV18 and TRBJ2-7, with a possible D match to TRBD1 (5 bases). Sequencing input: PBMCs. The CDR3 DNA follows: TGTGCCAGCTCACCTACCACAGGTCAATGGGAGCAGTACTTC. The encoded protein is CASSPTTGQWEQYF.